This paragraph reports one T cell receptor beta chain. Its antigen remains unidentified. No base qualities exist here, and no much larger clone lies one base off it. Profiling of TCR beta VDJ combinations and CDR3 sequences used genomic DNA as the template. TCR repertoire sequencing was run on an Illumina HiSeq 2000. The study's own analysis went as follows. Repertoires were assessed using TRBV/TRBJ rearrangement plots, CDR3 size and DJ length profiles, and Simpson's diversity index. The most abundant DNA sequence in the deep sequencing data was defined as the immunodominant clone. CDR3 amino acid sequences were checked for sharing between subjects and were compared against published repertoires and the VDJdb database. The public sequencing data were trimmed at Q25 with fastp and processed into clonotypes with MiXCR by TCRdb, which kept only in-frame beta chains. Records with the same CDR3 protein are collapsed into one entry carrying the most frequent genes and DNA. TCRdb's processing, not the study's, gives the V and J calls here. In all, the sample holds approximately 270,000 distinct CDR3 sequences, and 45% to 70% of those were seen once. Of the sample, under 8.5% falls within the top ten clones.

Clipping removes 6 bases from V and 7 bases from J, with 12 as the unmatched junction base count. Taken from the germline V gene (reference sequence), the CDR1 and CDR2 loops are DFQATT and SNEGSKA. Reading from cysteine to phenylalanine, the CDR3 counts 15 amino acids. The only DNA kept is the CDR3, 45 bases in frame from the first base. The study deep-sequenced TCR repertoires of sorted CD4+ and CD8+ blood T cells from severe aplastic anemia patients and healthy subjects. Ficoll-Paque density gradient centrifugation was used to isolate peripheral blood mononuclear cells. Before DNA extraction, CD4+ and CD8+ T cells were sorted by FACS or by magnetic beads. The data are from a study of CD8+CD57+ T cells in acquired aplastic anemia listed by TCRdb under 2018. In terms of the full investigation: A mean of around 3.3 ug of DNA, ranging from about 0.19 to 30 ug, was extracted from sorted CD4+ and CD8+ cells.

Beyond this particular receptor, the publication reports: Although roughly 29 CD8+ CDR3 sequences were shared by patients and controls, these sequences appeared highly expressed in patients and within the immunodominant clones of patients. CD8+ Simpson's diversity did not differ significantly between patients and healthy controls (P=0.060).

This receptor was taken from a human donor with severe aplastic anemia or a healthy control (not recorded which). Sequenced: sorted CD4+, CD8+, or CD8+CD57+ T cells (not recorded which) from PBMCs. The sequence joins TRBV20-1 to TRBJ2-1; TRBD2 fits 10 bases in the junction. Here is the DNA: TGCAGTGCCCCCCAGCCTAGCGGGAGTTTAAATGAGCAGTTCTTC. It encodes CSAPQPSGSLNEQFF.